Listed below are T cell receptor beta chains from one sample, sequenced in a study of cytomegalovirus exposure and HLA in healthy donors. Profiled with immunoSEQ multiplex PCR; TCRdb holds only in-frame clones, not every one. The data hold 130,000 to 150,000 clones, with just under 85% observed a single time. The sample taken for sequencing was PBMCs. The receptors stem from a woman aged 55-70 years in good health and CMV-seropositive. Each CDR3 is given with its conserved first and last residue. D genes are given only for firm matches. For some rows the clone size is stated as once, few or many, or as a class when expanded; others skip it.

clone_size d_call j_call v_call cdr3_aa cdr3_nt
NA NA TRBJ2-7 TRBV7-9 CASSFRSAAAEQYF TGTGCCAGCAGCTTCCGGAGCGCGGCCGCCGAGCAGTACTTC
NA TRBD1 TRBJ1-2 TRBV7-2 CASSSGTGSLLYGYTF TGTGCCAGCAGCTCAGGGACAGGGTCTCTCCTTTATGGCTACACCTTC
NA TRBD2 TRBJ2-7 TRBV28 CASSWGLARHEQYF TGTGCCAGCAGTTGGGGACTAGCACGCCACGAGCAGTACTTC
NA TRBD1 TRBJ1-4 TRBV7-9 CASSLRQGNEKLFF TGTGCCAGCAGCTTAAGACAGGGGAATGAAAAACTGTTTTTT
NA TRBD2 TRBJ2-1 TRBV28 CASSFRTSGRGGQFF TGTGCCAGCAGTTTTAGGACTAGCGGGAGAGGGGGCCAGTTCTTC
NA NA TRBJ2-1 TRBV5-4 CASSLYSSPYNEQFF TGTGCCAGCAGCTTGTATAGTTCCCCCTACAATGAGCAGTTCTTC
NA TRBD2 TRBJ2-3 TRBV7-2 CASSSYSGRKDTQYF TGTGCCAGCAGCTCTTATAGCGGGAGAAAGGATACGCAGTATTTT
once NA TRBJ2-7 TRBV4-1 CASSPREASFYEQYF TGCGCCAGCAGCCCCCGAGAAGCTTCTTTCTACGAGCAGTACTTC
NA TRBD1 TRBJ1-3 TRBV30 CAWSGVTGASGNTIYF TGTGCCTGGAGTGGAGTTACAGGGGCCTCTGGAAACACCATATATTTT
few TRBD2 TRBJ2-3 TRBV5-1 CASSQGTSGEIHTDTQYF TGCGCCAGCAGCCAGGGGACTAGCGGGGAGATACACACAGATACGCAGTATTTT
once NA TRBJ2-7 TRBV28 CASSLRVQDVQYF TGTGCCAGCAGTTTGAGAGTACAGGACGTGCAGTACTTC